The present entry profiles one TCR beta chain with its context. Generated by immunoSEQ multiplex PCR, the TCRdb table keeps only in-frame clones and is missing some. The table has approximately 110,000 clones, about 80% seen once. This specimen belongs to a study of T cell responses to AZD1222 COVID-19 vaccine. The source was peripheral blood, collected on day 0 of AZD1222 vaccination. The sequence came from an adult in good health.

The DNA of the CDR3 is TGTGCCAGCAGCCCGACAGGTTTGGAGACCCAGTACTTC. Translated: CASSPTGLETQYF. This chain joins TRBV5-4 and TRBJ2-5; TRBD1 might be the D (6 bases). V gave up 4 bases and J gave up 5 bases, with 12 bases separating them. CDR1 is SGHNT, CDR2 YYREEE, per germline (reference sequence). The CDR3 totals 13 residues.